This record concerns one T cell receptor beta chain sequence. The antigen is undetermined. One entry per CDR3 protein results from TCRdb running MiXCR on the RACE reads. The sample consists of 95,000 to 150,000 distinct CDR3 sequences, approximately 10% of them appearing once. Time point noted: patch test 3, about 24 weeks after DPC sensitization. Indicated treatment: therapeutic diphenylcyclopropenone sensitization with weekly scalp DPC. The data were obtained in a study of human T cells and chemical hapten exposure. Broader study findings: There was alopecia in the donors, so their immune response may differ from that of healthy people.

This clonotype originated in a woman between 50 and 59 years old with alopecia areata. Some clones in this sample may be carry-over from other donors' samples. The sequences come from whole blood, collected in connection with sensitization to the hapten diphenylcyclopropenone (DPC).

The CDR3 DNA follows: TGCAGTGCCACGAGGAGGGGTGAATCCTACGAGCAGTACTTC. It is translated as CSATRRGESYEQYF. The V call is TRBV20-1, the J call TRBJ2-7; D might be TRBD2 (6 bases). Germline CDR1 and CDR2: DFQATT and SNEGSKA (reference sequence). The germline V and J ends were trimmed by 6 bases and 1 base, with 16 bases remaining between them. The CDR3 has 14 residues.